This entry is about one T cell receptor beta chain. This sample was taken from a study of blood T cell repertoires in COVID-19. This table comes from immunoSEQ multiplex PCR, and its TCRdb copy is limited to in-frame clones, with some not included. The sample lists approximately 240,000 clones, over 75% occurring once. The CDR3 is 14 amino acids. Trimming took off 5 bases at V and 7 bases at J, with 18 bases between the two ends. Per germline, CDR1 SGHTA and CDR2 FQGTGA. This clonotype was obtained from a woman aged 40 to 55 who had recovered from COVID-19. The chain employs TRBV7-3 and TRBJ2-7; D uncertain. What was sequenced was peripheral blood. CDR3 sequence: CASSHSTLSGEQYF. CDR3 in DNA: TGTGCCAGCAGCCATTCAACTCTCTCCGGTGAGCAGTACTTC.